The next 14 T cell receptor beta chains were all read from a single sample in a study of T cells expressing NK-cell markers. TCRdb re-called the 5' RACE reads; every CDR3 protein appears as one record, without DNA. This table holds more than 250,000 distinct CDR3 sequences. The sequencing input was blood T cells: a sorted CD56 or NKG2C T cell subset, CD4+ or CD8+ T cells, or bulk PBMC T cells (not recorded which). These receptors all stem from a young man in good health.

This chain uses TRBV2 with TRBJ2-3; the D call of TRBD2 rests on TCRdb alone, since no DNA is present to check it. This CDR3 has 14 residues. Germline-derived CDR1 and CDR2 are SNHLY and FYNNEI. CDR3 region: CAIVSGPTTDTQYF.

The chain uses TRBV6-1 and TRBJ2-1; checking the TCRdb D call of TRBD1 is not possible without DNA. The CDR3 covers 19 residues. Germline V lookup: CDR1 MNHNS, CDR2 SASEGT. Here the CDR3 reads CASRHSPGTGLKLYNEQFF.

The rearrangement links TRBV7-6 to TRBJ2-7; TCRdb returns TRBD1, unconfirmable since there is no DNA. The germline V gene has CDR1 SGHVS and CDR2 FNYEAQ. CDR3 size: 14 residues. The CDR3 loop reads CASSRTGDSYEQYF.

The chain is built from TRBV29-1 and TRBJ2-7; TCRdb picks TRBD1, but there is no DNA to check that call. Germline CDR1 is SQVTM and CDR2 is ANQGSEA. The CDR3 sequence is 12 residues long. Here the CDR3 reads CSVGPQGNEQYF.

The chain recombines TRBV5-5 with TRBJ2-1; the D gene TCRdb calls, TRBD2, cannot be checked with no DNA. Germline V CDR1 and CDR2: SGHKS, YYEKEE (reference sequence). This CDR3 contains 16 residues. The CDR3 reads CASSERLAGAKNEQFF.

CDR3 residues: CSAREGGRASTSNTGELFF. V gene TRBV20-1 combines with J gene TRBJ2-2; TCRdb gives TRBD2 as the D gene, but with no DNA this cannot be confirmed. CDR1 is DFQATT and CDR2 is SNEGSKA in the germline V gene (reference sequence). This CDR3 region has 19 residues.

The V call is TRBV20-1, the J call TRBJ2-7; the TRBD2 assignment by TCRdb is unverifiable without DNA. The length of the CDR3 is 13 residues. From germline, CDR1 is DFQATT and CDR2 SNEGSKA (reference sequence). CDR3 region: CSATRTQADEQYF.

The rearrangement uses TRBV4-1 and TRBJ1-1. Looked up from germline, CDR1 is MGHRA and CDR2 is YSYEKL. The CDR3 has 15 amino acids. The CDR3 loop is CASSQDPAANTEAFF.

The chain joins TRBV21-1 to TRBJ1-5. TRBV21-1 is marked as a pseudogene. CDR3 length: 16 amino acids. CDR3 loop: CASSKGAENSNQPQHF.

This chain links TRBV7-2 with TRBJ2-3. Germline CDR1 and CDR2: SGHTA and FQGNSA. This CDR3 comprises 14 residues. CDR3 region: CASSFGISTDTQYF.

This rearrangement joins TRBV13 to TRBJ2-3. Germline V gene sequence: CDR1 PRHDT, CDR2 FYEKMQ (reference sequence). The CDR3 totals 14 residues. CDR3 amino acids: CASSPGTRLDTQYF. Looking up the rest from reference TRBV13 and TRBJ2-3 gives the full variable domain: AAGVIQSPRHLIKEKRETATLKCYPIPRHDTVYWYQQGPGQDPQFLISFYEKMQSDKGSIPDRFSAQQFSDYHSELNMSSLELGDSALYFCASSPGTRLDTQYFGPGTRLTVL.

V usage is TRBV7-9 and J usage is TRBJ2-7; the D call of TRBD1 rests on TCRdb alone, since no DNA is present to check it. The CDR3 consists of 14 residues. Germline CDR1 and CDR2: SEHNR and FQNEAQ (reference sequence). The CDR3: CASSLEARRGEQYF.

This chain connects TRBV11-2 to TRBJ2-1; the D gene TCRdb calls, TRBD2, cannot be checked with no DNA. The CDR3 spans 14 residues. In germline, CDR1 is SGHAT, CDR2 FQNNGV. The CDR3 loop is CASGGGRTYNEQFF. The full variable domain, with the rest looked up from reference TRBV11-2 and TRBJ2-1, is EAGVAQSPRYKIIEKRQSVAFWCNPISGHATLYWYQQILGQGPKLLIQFQNNGVVDDSQLPKDRFSAERLKGVDSTLKIQPAKLEDSAVYLCASGGGRTYNEQFFGPGTRLTVL.

V is TRBV27 and J is TRBJ2-2; TCRdb picks TRBD2, but there is no DNA to check that call. This CDR3 has 11 residues. Germline lookup yields CDR1 MNHEY and CDR2 SMNVEV (reference sequence). The chain's CDR3 is CASRRGRELFF.